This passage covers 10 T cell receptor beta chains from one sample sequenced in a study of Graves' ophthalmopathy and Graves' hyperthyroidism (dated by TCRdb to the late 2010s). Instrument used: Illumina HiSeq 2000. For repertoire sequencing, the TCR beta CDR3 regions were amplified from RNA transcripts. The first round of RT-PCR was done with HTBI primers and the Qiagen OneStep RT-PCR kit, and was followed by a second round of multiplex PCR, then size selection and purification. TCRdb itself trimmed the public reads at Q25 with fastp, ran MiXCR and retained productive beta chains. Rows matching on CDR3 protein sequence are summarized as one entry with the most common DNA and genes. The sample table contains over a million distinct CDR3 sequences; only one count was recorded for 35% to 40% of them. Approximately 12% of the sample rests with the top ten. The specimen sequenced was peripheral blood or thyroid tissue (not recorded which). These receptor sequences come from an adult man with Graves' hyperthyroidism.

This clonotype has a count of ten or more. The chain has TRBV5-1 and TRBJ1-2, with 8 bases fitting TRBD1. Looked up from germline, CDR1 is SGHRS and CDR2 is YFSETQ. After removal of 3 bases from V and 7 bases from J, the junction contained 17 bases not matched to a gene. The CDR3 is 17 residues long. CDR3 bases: TGCGCCAGCAGCTCTGGTACCCCAGGGGGCAGAATTGGTGGCTACACCTTC. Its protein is CASSSGTPGGRIGGYTF.

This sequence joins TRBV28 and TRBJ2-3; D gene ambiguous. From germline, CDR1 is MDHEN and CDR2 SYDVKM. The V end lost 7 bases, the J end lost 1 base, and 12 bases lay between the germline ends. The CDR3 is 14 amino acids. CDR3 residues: CASKERRRTDTQYF. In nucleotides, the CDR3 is TGTGCCAGCAAGGAGAGACGGCGCACAGATACGCAGTATTTT. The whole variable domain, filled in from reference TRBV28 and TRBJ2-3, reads DVKVTQSSRYLVKRTGEKVFLECVQDMDHENMFWYRQDPGLGLRLIYFSYDVKMKEKGDIPEGYSVSREKKERFSLILESASTNQTSMYLCASKERRRTDTQYFGPGTRLTVL.

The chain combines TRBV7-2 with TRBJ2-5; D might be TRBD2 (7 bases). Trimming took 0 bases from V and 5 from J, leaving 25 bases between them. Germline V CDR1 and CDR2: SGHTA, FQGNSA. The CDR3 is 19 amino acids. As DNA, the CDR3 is TGTGCCAGCAGCTTAGCGGCCCTGGACAGCGGGATCTCACGGGAGACCCAGTACTTC. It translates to CASSLAALDSGISRETQYF.

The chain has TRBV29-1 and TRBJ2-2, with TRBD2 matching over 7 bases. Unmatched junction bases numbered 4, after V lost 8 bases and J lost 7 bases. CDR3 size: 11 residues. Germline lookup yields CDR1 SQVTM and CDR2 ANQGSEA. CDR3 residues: CSLTSSGELFF. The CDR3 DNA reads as TGCAGCTTGACTAGCAGCGGGGAGCTGTTTTTT.

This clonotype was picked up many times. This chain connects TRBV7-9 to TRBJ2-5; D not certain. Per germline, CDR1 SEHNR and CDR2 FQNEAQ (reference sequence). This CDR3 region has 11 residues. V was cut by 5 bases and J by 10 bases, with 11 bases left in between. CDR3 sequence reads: CASSHSEHQYF. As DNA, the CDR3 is TGTGCCAGCAGCCACAGTGAGCACCAGTACTTC. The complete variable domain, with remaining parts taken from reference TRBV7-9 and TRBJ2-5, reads DTGVSQNPRHKITKRGQNVTFRCDPISEHNRLYWYRQTLGQGPEFLTYFQNEAQLEKSRLLSDRFSAERPKGSFSTLEIQRTEQGDSAMYLCASSHSEHQYFGPGTRLLVL.

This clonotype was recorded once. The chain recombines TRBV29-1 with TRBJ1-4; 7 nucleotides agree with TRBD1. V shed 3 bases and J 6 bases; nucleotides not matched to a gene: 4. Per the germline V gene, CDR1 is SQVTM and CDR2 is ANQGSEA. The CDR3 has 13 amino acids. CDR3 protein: CSVEGQRYEKLFF. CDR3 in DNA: TGCAGCGTTGAGGGACAGAGATATGAAAAACTGTTTTTT.

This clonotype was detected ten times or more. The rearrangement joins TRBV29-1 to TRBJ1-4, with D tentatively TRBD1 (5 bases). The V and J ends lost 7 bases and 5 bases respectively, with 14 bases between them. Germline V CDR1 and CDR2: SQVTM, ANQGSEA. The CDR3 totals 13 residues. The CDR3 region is CSAAGTENEKLFF. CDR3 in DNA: TGCAGCGCAGCAGGGACGGAAAATGAAAAACTGTTTTTT. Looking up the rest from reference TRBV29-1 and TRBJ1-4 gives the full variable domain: SAVISQKPSRDICQRGTSLTIQCQVDSQVTMMFWYRQQPGQSLTLIATANQGSEATYESGFVIDKFPISRPNLTFSTLTVSNMSPEDSSIYLCSAAGTENEKLFFGSGTQLSVL.

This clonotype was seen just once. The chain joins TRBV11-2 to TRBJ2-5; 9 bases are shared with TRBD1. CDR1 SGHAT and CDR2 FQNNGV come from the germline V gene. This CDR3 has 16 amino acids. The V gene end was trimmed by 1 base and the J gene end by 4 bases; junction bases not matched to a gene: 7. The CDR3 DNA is TGTGCCAGCAGCTTAGGGGGGACAGGGAGTGCAGAGACCCAGTACTTC. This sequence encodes CASSLGGTGSAETQYF.

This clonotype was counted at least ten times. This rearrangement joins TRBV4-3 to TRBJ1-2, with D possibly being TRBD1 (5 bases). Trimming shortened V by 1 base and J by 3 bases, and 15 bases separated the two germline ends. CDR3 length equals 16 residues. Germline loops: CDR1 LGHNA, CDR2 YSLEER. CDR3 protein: CASSQGGSGLYYGYTF. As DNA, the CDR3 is TGCGCCAGCAGCCAAGGGGGCTCAGGGCTATACTATGGCTACACCTTC.

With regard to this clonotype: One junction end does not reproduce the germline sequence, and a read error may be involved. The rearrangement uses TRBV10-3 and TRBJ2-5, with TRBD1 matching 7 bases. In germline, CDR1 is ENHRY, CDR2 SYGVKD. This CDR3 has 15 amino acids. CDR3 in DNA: TGTGCCAGCAGTTCCCTTGAGGGGGCTAACTTGACCCAGTACTTC. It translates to CASSSLEGANLTQYF.